The 24 T cell receptor beta chains in this list originate from one sample, sequenced in a study of blood T cell repertoires in COVID-19. This table comes from immunoSEQ multiplex PCR, and its TCRdb copy is limited to in-frame clones, with some not included. This table holds a few hundred thousand clones, around 87% found once. Sequencing input: peripheral blood. These receptors originate from a woman aged 55 to 70 with COVID-19, enrolled during active disease.

The chain couples TRBV29-1 to TRBJ2-5; no reliable D call. The CDR3 contains 11 residues. V was shortened by 8 bases and J by 5 bases, with 12 bases between the two germline ends. Germline V gives CDR1 SQVTM, CDR2 ANQGSEA. This CDR3 reads CSPERMETQYF. The CDR3 DNA follows: TGCAGCCCAGAGAGGATGGAGACCCAGTACTTC.

The rearrangement uses TRBV24-1 and TRBJ1-2, with D possibly being TRBD1 (6 bases). Trimming pared 2 bases from V and 8 bases from J, leaving 11 bases between. In germline, CDR1 is KGHDR, CDR2 SFDVKD. This CDR3 comprises 13 residues. CDR3 nucleotide sequence: TGTGCCACCAGTGATTCCGGGACATTCGGCTACACCTTC. Encoded protein: CATSDSGTFGYTF.

The chain uses TRBV30 and TRBJ1-2; the D gene is possibly TRBD1 (5 bases). The CDR3 covers 13 residues. Trimming cost V 7 bases and J 5 bases, with 17 bases left between them. The germline V gene has CDR1 GTSNPN and CDR2 SVGIG (reference sequence). In nucleotides, the CDR3 is TGTGCCTTCTACTGGGGGGGGAGTTATGGCTACACCTTC. It codes for CAFYWGGSYGYTF.

The chain employs TRBV7-9 and TRBJ2-1; 12 bases map to TRBD2. There are 16 residues in the CDR3. J was trimmed by 2 bases and V by 4 bases; bases with no gene match: 3. The germline V gene encodes CDR1 SEHNR and CDR2 FQNEAQ (reference sequence). CDR3 in amino acids: CASSSSSGRAYNEQFF. CDR3 nucleotide sequence: TGTGCCAGCAGCTCTTCTAGCGGGAGGGCCTACAATGAGCAGTTCTTC.

This chain joins TRBV7-6 and TRBJ2-1, with 7 nucleotides matching TRBD2. Losses at the gene ends were 5 bases for V and 8 bases for J; bases not matched to a gene: 6. The germline gives CDR1 SGHVS, CDR2 FNYEAQ. The length of the CDR3 is 13 residues. DNA for the CDR3: TGTGCCAGCAGCCCCCGGGGGGACCATGAGCAGTTCTTC. It is translated as CASSPRGDHEQFF.

CDR3: CASSVGAEGQPQHF. The CDR3 DNA is TGTGCCAGCAGCGTGGGGGCAGAAGGTCAGCCCCAGCATTTT. The chain recombines TRBV9 with TRBJ1-5; D may be TRBD1 (6 bases). The ends were cut back, 2 bases at V and 6 bases at J, with 12 bases in the middle. The CDR3 runs 14 residues. CDR1 is SGDLS, CDR2 YYNGEE, per germline.

The chain employs TRBV19 and TRBJ2-5; TRBD2 aligns across 8 bases. Trimming removed 3 bases from V and 3 bases from J; junction bases left unmatched: 6. The CDR3 runs 15 residues. CDR1 and CDR2 from the germline V gene are LNHDA and SQIVND (reference sequence). The CDR3 bases are TGTGCCAGTAGTATTGGCGGGAGGACGAAAGAGACCCAGTACTTC. Translated, it gives CASSIGGRTKETQYF.

This clone was seen only a few times. The chain has TRBV10-3 and TRBJ2-1, with D perhaps TRBD2 (6 bases). The V gene lost 6 bases and the J gene lost 4 bases, with 7 bases spanning the gap. Germline V CDR1 and CDR2: ENHRY, SYGVKD. The CDR3 is 12 amino acids. The CDR3 is CAISREYNEQFF. DNA for the CDR3: TGTGCCATCAGCCGGGAGTACAATGAGCAGTTCTTC.

V is TRBV19 and J is TRBJ1-1, with TRBD1 identical over 10 bases. The V gene's germline CDR1 is LNHDA and CDR2 SQIVND (reference sequence). CDR3 length: 16 amino acids. The V segment lost 3 bases and the J segment 4 bases; nucleotides outside the gene matches: 8. CDR3 loop: CASSINTGQGPTEAFF. Written as DNA, the CDR3 is TGTGCCAGTAGTATTAATACGGGACAGGGGCCCACTGAAGCTTTCTTT.

The rearrangement joins TRBV19 to TRBJ1-3; D call uncertain. The CDR3 covers 15 residues. The V end lost 3 bases, the J end lost 2 bases, and 11 bases lay between the germline ends. Germline-derived CDR1 and CDR2 are LNHDA and SQIVND (reference sequence). For the CDR3, the DNA is TGTGCCAGTAGTATCTTACCGTCAGCTGGAAACACCATATATTTT. The encoded protein is CASSILPSAGNTIYF.

Remarks on this clone: The same CDR3 arises from other DNA sequences in this sample as well. This chain joins TRBV10-3 and TRBJ1-5; D remains ambiguous. CDR3 length: 13 residues. V lost 4 bases to trimming and J lost 3 bases, with 7 bases between them. Per germline, CDR1 ENHRY and CDR2 SYGVKD. The CDR3 sequence: CAISGQNNQPQHF. CDR3 nucleotides: TGTGCCATCAGTGGTCAGAACAATCAGCCCCAGCATTTT.

This sequence joins TRBV27 and TRBJ1-2; 7 nucleotides line up with TRBD1. From germline, CDR1 is MNHEY and CDR2 SMNVEV (reference sequence). The CDR3 is made up of 15 amino acids. The ends lost 7 bases at V and 2 bases at J; junction bases unmatched: 10. The CDR3 protein is CASTDRQGKNYGYTF. CDR3 coding DNA: TGTGCCAGCACCGATCGACAGGGAAAAAACTATGGCTACACCTTC.

V usage is TRBV5-1 and J usage is TRBJ2-3; 7 bases are shared with TRBD1. The CDR3 is 15 amino acids. Trimming took 3 bases from V and 0 from J; bases not matched to a gene: 4. CDR1 and CDR2 (germline): SGHRS, YFSETQ. CDR3 DNA sequence: TGCGCCAGCAGCTCGGGACAGTTTAGCACAGATACGCAGTATTTT. It specifies CASSSGQFSTDTQYF.

The V gene is TRBV6-5, the J gene TRBJ2-5, with D tentatively TRBD2 (5 bases). Germline V gives CDR1 MNHEY, CDR2 SVGAGI. The CDR3 spans 15 residues. V lost 2 bases and J lost 1, with 11 bases in between. CDR3 DNA: TGTGCCAGCAGTTACCATACTAGAGGCCAAGAGACCCAGTACTTC. It codes for CASSYHTRGQETQYF.

The chain recombines TRBV6-2 or TRBV6-3 with TRBJ1-5; possible D gene TRBD1, 5 bases. V was cut by 7 bases and J by 6 bases, with 16 bases left in between. The germline V gene has CDR1 MNHEY and CDR2 SVGEGT. CDR3 length: 14 amino acids. CDR3 residues: CASTPTQAGQPQHF. The CDR3 DNA is TGTGCCAGCACCCCCACACAGGCAGGTCAGCCCCAGCATTTT.

V and J are TRBV19 and TRBJ1-5; TRBD1 might be the D (6 bases). Trimming took 6 bases from V and 7 from J, leaving 19 bases between them. This CDR3 comprises 15 residues. Germline CDR1 is LNHDA and CDR2 is SQIVND (reference sequence). CDR3 residues: CASRNQQGRGQPQHF. CDR3 in DNA: TGTGCCAGTAGAAACCAACAGGGTAGAGGGCAGCCCCAGCATTTT.

The V call is TRBV6-2 or TRBV6-3, the J call TRBJ1-6, with D maybe TRBD1 (5 bases). Germline CDR1 and CDR2: MNHEY and SVGEGT. The CDR3 covers 14 residues. Trimming removed 5 bases at V and 7 bases at J, with 12 bases between. The CDR3 DNA sequence: TGTGCCAGCAGTCAGGCAGGGTCAAATTCACCCCTCCACTTT. Translated: CASSQAGSNSPLHF.

The chain joins TRBV6-1 to TRBJ2-1; 10 positions agree with TRBD2. CDR3 size: 14 residues. The trim removed 3 bases at V and 8 bases at J, leaving 4 bases unmatched. Germline V lookup: CDR1 MNHNS, CDR2 SASEGT. CDR3 DNA: TGTGCCAGCAGTGATCTAGCGGGAGCTGATGAGCAGTTCTTC. Amino acid sequence: CASSDLAGADEQFF.

This chain connects TRBV7-9 to TRBJ1-2, with a tentative D call TRBD1 (6 bases). Trimming cost V 3 bases and J 7 bases, with 15 bases left between them. Germline assignment: CDR1 SEHNR and CDR2 FQNEAQ (reference sequence). The CDR3 has 14 residues. The CDR3 reads CASSFDGGTGGYTF. The CDR3 DNA follows: TGTGCCAGCAGCTTTGATGGGGGCACGGGTGGCTACACCTTC.

The chain couples TRBV11-2 to TRBJ1-2; TRBD1 aligns across 8 bases. Per germline, CDR1 SGHAT and CDR2 FQNNGV. The CDR3 consists of 15 residues. J was trimmed by 4 bases and V by 2 bases; bases with no gene match: 6. The CDR3 sequence: CASSLSGGGSYGYTF. In DNA, the CDR3 is TGTGCCAGCAGCTTATCAGGGGGCGGCAGCTATGGCTACACCTTC.

This clone was counted between two and nine times. The rearrangement links TRBV4-2 to TRBJ2-7; unclear D gene. The CDR3 sequence is 15 residues long. The germline gives CDR1 LGHNA, CDR2 YNFKEQ. Trimming pared 0 bases from V and 1 base from J, leaving 10 bases between. CDR3 in amino acids: CASSQDTVSSYEQYF. CDR3 bases: TGTGCCAGCAGCCAAGACACAGTATCATCCTACGAGCAGTACTTC.

The chain recombines TRBV9 with TRBJ2-3; D might be TRBD2 (5 bases). Germline CDR1 and CDR2: SGDLS and YYNGEE. This CDR3 region has 16 residues. Between the trimmed V and J ends, which lost 3 bases and 3 bases, there was a span of 17 bases. The CDR3 loop reads CASSDGAGLRTDTQYF. In DNA form, the CDR3 reads TGTGCCAGCAGCGACGGTGCCGGACTTAGGACAGATACGCAGTATTTT.

The V call is TRBV30, the J call TRBJ1-6, with TRBD1 identical over 7 bases. This CDR3 is 14 amino acids long. The trim removed 5 bases at V and 5 bases at J, leaving 6 bases unmatched. Germline values: CDR1 GTSNPN, CDR2 SVGIG (reference sequence). The CDR3 nucleotides are TGTGCCTGGTCAGGGGGGACGCATAATTCACCCCTCCACTTT. It codes for CAWSGGTHNSPLHF. The entire variable domain, with the rest obtained from reference TRBV30 and TRBJ1-6, is as follows: SQTIHQWPATLVQPVGSPLSLECTVEGTSNPNLYWYRQAAGRGLQLLFYSVGIGQISSEVPQNLSASRPQDRQFILSSKKLLLSDSGFYLCAWSGGTHNSPLHFGNGTRLTVT.

This clone was detected only a few times. The rearrangement links TRBV19 to TRBJ2-6; 7 nucleotides align to TRBD1. Germline lookup yields CDR1 LNHDA and CDR2 SQIVND (reference sequence). This CDR3 comprises 16 residues. Trimming removed 10 bases from V and 4 bases from J; junction bases left unmatched: 13. The CDR3 DNA is TGTGCCACCCGAGACAGGGTTGGGTCCGGGGCCAACGTCCTGACTTTC. Translated, it gives CATRDRVGSGANVLTF.